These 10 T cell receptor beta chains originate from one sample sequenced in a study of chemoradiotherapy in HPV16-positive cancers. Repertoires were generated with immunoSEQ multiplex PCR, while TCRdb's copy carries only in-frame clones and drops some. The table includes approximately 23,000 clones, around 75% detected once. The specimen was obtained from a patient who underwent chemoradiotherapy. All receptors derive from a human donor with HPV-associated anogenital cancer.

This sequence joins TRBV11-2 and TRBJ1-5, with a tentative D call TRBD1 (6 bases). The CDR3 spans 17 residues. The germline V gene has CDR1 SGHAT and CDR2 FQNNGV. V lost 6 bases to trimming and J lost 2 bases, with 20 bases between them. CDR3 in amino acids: CASSRNLGGTGNQPQHF. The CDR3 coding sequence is TGTGCCAGCAGTCGGAATCTAGGGGGGACGGGCAATCAGCCCCAGCATTTT.

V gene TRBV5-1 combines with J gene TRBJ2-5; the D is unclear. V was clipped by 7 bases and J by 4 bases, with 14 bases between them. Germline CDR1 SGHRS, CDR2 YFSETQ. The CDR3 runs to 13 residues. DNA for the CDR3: TGCGCCAGCGAACTTCGGCCGGGAGAGACCCAGTACTTC. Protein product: CASELRPGETQYF.

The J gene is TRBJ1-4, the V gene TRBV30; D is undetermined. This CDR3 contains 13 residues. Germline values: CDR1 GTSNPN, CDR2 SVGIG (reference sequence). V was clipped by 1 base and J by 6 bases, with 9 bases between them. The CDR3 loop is CAWSEQPHEKLFF. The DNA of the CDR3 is TGTGCCTGGAGTGAACAGCCTCATGAAAAACTGTTTTTT. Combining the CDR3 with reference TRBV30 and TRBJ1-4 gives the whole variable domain SQTIHQWPATLVQPVGSPLSLECTVEGTSNPNLYWYRQAAGRGLQLLFYSVGIGQISSEVPQNLSASRPQDRQFILSSKKLLLSDSGFYLCAWSEQPHEKLFFGSGTQLSVL.

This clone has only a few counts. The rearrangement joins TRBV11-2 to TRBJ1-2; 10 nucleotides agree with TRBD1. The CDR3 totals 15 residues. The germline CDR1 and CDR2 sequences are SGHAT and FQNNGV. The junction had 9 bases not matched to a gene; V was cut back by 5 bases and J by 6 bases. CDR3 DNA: TGTGCCAGCAGCACTACCGACAGGGGGCAGGATGGCTACACCTTC. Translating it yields CASSTTDRGQDGYTF.

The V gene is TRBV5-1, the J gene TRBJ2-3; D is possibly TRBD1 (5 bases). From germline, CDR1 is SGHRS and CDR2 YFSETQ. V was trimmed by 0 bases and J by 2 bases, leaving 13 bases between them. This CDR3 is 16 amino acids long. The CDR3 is CASSLDQGSLTDTQYF. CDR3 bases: TGCGCCAGCAGCTTGGACCAGGGTTCACTCACAGATACGCAGTATTTT.

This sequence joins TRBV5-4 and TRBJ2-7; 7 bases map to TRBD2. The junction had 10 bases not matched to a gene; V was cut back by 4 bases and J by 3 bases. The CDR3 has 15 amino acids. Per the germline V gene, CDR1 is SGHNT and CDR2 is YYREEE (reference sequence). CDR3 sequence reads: CASSNGGTNFYEQYF. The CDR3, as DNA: TGTGCCAGCAGCAACGGAGGGACTAACTTCTACGAGCAGTACTTC.

CDR3 coding DNA: TGTGCCAGCAGACAGATTACTCAGAACACTGAAGCTTTCTTT. Protein product: CASRQITQNTEAFF. The V call is TRBV2, the J call TRBJ1-1, with no clear D. The germline V and J ends were trimmed by 6 bases and 1 base, with 12 bases remaining between them. CDR1 and CDR2 (germline): SNHLY, FYNNEI. CDR3 length: 14 amino acids.

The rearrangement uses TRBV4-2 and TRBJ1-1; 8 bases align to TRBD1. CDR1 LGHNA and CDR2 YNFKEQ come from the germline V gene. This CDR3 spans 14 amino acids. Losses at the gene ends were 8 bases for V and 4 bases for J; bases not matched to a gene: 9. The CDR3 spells CASGRGLESTEAFF. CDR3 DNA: TGTGCCAGCGGCAGGGGGCTAGAGTCCACTGAAGCTTTCTTT.

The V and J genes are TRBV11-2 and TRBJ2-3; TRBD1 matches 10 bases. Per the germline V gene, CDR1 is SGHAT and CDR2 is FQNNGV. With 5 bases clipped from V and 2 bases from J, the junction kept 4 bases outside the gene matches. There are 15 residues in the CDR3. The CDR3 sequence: CASSPGTGVTDTQYF. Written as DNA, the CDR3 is TGTGCCAGCAGCCCCGGGACAGGGGTCACAGATACGCAGTATTTT.

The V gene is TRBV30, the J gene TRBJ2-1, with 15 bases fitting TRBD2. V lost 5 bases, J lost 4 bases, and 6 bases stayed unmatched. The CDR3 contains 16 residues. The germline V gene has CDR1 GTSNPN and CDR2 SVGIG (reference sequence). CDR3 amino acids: CAWSSGTSGRYNEQFF. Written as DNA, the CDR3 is TGTGCCTGGTCATCCGGGACTAGCGGGAGGTACAATGAGCAGTTCTTC.